A selection of T cell receptor beta chains follows, all from one sample in a study of T-cell memory formation after mild COVID-19. TCRdb reanalysed the 5' RACE reads using MiXCR and keeps one entry per CDR3 protein. The table records about 320,000 distinct CDR3 sequences, roughly an eighth of them present only once. The specimen was PBMCs or a T cell subset sorted from them (not recorded which). The receptors were sampled from a man between 18 and 35 years old who had mild COVID-19 (a few samples of this study predate the infection). Cell type and time point are not known. Each CDR3 is given with its conserved first and last residue. Each record gives: V gene, CDR3 protein.

V gene: TRBV28
CDR3 protein: CASSLTTRTGATDTQYF

V gene: TRBV18
CDR3 protein: CASSPPTAEKLFF

V gene: TRBV20-1
CDR3 protein: CSAARGARVREKLFF

V gene: TRBV20-1
CDR3 protein: CSALERSTDTQYF

V gene: TRBV28
CDR3 protein: CASSFLSSSPEQYF

V gene: TRBV6-1
CDR3 protein: CASRTTVYGYTF

V gene: TRBV2
CDR3 protein: CASSEDPAGGREQYF

V gene: TRBV4-1
CDR3 protein: CASSQAASSYEQYF

V gene: TRBV6-2/TRBV6-3
CDR3 protein: CASHGLERGYFGELFF

V gene: TRBV4-3
CDR3 protein: CASSQEGDGGYTF

V gene: TRBV7-2
CDR3 protein: CASSREFRQGGSGYTF

V gene: TRBV12-3/TRBV12-4
CDR3 protein: CASSPQALAGDTQYF

V gene: TRBV12-3/TRBV12-4
CDR3 protein: CASRRRQGGETQYF

V gene: TRBV15
CDR3 protein: CATSRDLRGNTEAFF